Listed below are T cell receptor beta chains from one sample, sequenced in a study of blood T cell repertoires in COVID-19. Some clones are missing from TCRdb's copy, which holds only in-frame ones; the method was immunoSEQ multiplex PCR. The sample lists about 190,000 clones, about 88% occurring once. The sequenced sample consisted of peripheral blood. All receptors derive from a man aged 18 to 35 with active or convalescent COVID-19. CDR3s include the opening cysteine and the closing phenylalanine or tryptophan. The order of the fields is D gene, V gene, J gene, clone size, CDR3 DNA, CDR3 protein. The D gene is left open where the match is weak. Not all rows give a size; the values are once, few, many and, for expanded clones, a class.

NA	TRBV5-8	TRBJ1-3	NA	TGTGCCAGCAGCCGGGACCGCTCGGGAGTAAACACCATATATTTT	CASSRDRSGVNTIYF
NA	TRBV4-3	TRBJ1-2	NA	TGCGCCAGCAGCCAAGGTTCTAGGACTAACTATGGCTACACCTTC	CASSQGSRTNYGYTF
TRBD2	TRBV4-1	TRBJ2-4	NA	TGCGCCAGCAGCCAAGGAGTTGCCAGGGAGGGGGCCAAAAACATTCAGTACTTC	CASSQGVAREGAKNIQYF
NA	TRBV25-1	TRBJ1-3	NA	TGTGCCAGCAGTGAATACGGGGGCTCTGGAAACACCATATATTTT	CASSEYGGSGNTIYF
TRBD1	TRBV5-4	TRBJ1-1	once	TGTGCCAGCAGCCCAAACAGGGGCGACACTGAAGCTTTCTTT	CASSPNRGDTEAFF
NA	TRBV12-3/TRBV12-4	TRBJ2-7	once	TGTGCCAGCAGTTTGGCAGGCAACTACGAGCAGTACTTC	CASSLAGNYEQYF
NA	TRBV15	TRBJ1-1	once	TGTGCCACCAGCAGAGAGCCGAGCACTGAAGCTTTCTTT	CATSREPSTEAFF
TRBD2	TRBV7-9	TRBJ2-3	NA	TGTGCCAGCAGCTTAGCCGGCGGGAGGGCCCTCACAGATACGCAGTATTTT	CASSLAGGRALTDTQYF
NA	TRBV3-1/TRBV3-2	TRBJ1-3	NA	TGTGCCAGCAGCCAATCGGGTCGGGGGGGGCCGGACACCATATATTTT	CASSQSGRGGPDTIYF
TRBD1	TRBV7-8	TRBJ1-3	NA	TGTGCCAGCAGCCGTACAGGGGGTGGGGACACCATATATTTT	CASSRTGGGDTIYF
NA	TRBV10-2	TRBJ2-7	few	TGCGCCAGCAGTGACAGGACACCCTTTGAGGTACAGCAGTACTTC	CASSDRTPFEVQQYF
TRBD1	TRBV7-8	TRBJ1-5	NA	TGTGCCAGCAGCCTCTACAGGGGGAATCAGCCCCAGCATTTT	CASSLYRGNQPQHF
NA	TRBV4-2	TRBJ1-5	NA	TGTGCCAGCAGCCAAGATTGGGGGGGAAATCAGCCCCAGCATTTT	CASSQDWGGNQPQHF
TRBD1	TRBV2	TRBJ1-2	NA	TGTGCCAGCAGCCTGCCGGGACAGGGGTTTGTCTATGGCTACACCTTC	CASSLPGQGFVYGYTF